The present TCR beta chain was sequenced within a study of T-cell memory formation after mild COVID-19. General study results and limits: Chiefly within CM and EM were the contracting CD4+ clones; CD8+ ones were within EMRA.

About this clonotype: Its cognate antigen is unknown.

Trimming took off 6 bases at V and 8 bases at J, with 16 bases between the two ends. This CDR3 has 14 residues. Germline values: CDR1 SGHVS, CDR2 FQNEAQ. TCR alpha and TCR beta cDNA libraries carrying sample barcodes and UMIs came from 5'RACE with constant-segment primers. TCRdb itself ran the 5' RACE reads through MiXCR, one entry per CDR3 protein. The data show around 430,000 distinct CDR3 sequences, 15% to 20% seen once. Sequencing input: PBMCs or a T cell subset sorted from them (not recorded which). The TCR was taken from a man aged 18 to 30 who had mild COVID-19 (a few samples of this study predate the infection). Cell type and time point are not known. The chain carries TRBV7-8 and TRBJ1-4; D gene uncertain. In nucleotides, the CDR3 is TGTGCCAGCAGTGGGAAAAAATTCGGGGAAAAACTGTTTTTT. It encodes CASSGKKFGEKLFF.